Below, 8 T cell receptor beta chains from the same sample are listed, as sequenced in a study of T cell responses to AZD1222 COVID-19 vaccine. Generated by immunoSEQ multiplex PCR, the TCRdb table keeps only in-frame clones and is missing some. The data hold 100,000 to 150,000 clones, with roughly 93% observed a single time. This specimen was peripheral blood, taken 28 days after the second AZD1222 dose. All receptors come from an adult who received the AZD1222 COVID-19 vaccine.

This clone has a single count. The chain has TRBV5-6 and TRBJ1-2, with 10 nucleotides matching TRBD1. Germline V lookup: CDR1 SGHDT, CDR2 YYEEEE. With V trimmed by 6 bases and J by 8 bases, 16 bases remained unmatched. The CDR3 is made up of 16 amino acids. The CDR3: CASTLRQGAGVFGYTF. The CDR3 region has the DNA TGTGCCAGCACCCTAAGACAGGGGGCGGGGGTCTTCGGCTACACCTTC.

This clone came up a few times. This chain's CDR3 is CASSYRTRQGRYTEAFF. The CDR3 DNA sequence: TGTGCCAGCAGCTACCGGACCCGACAGGGACGGTACACTGAAGCTTTCTTT. This chain joins TRBV7-9 and TRBJ1-1; 7 positions match TRBD1. CDR1 is SEHNR, CDR2 FQNEAQ, per germline (reference sequence). V shed 4 bases and J 3 bases; nucleotides not matched to a gene: 14. The CDR3 has 17 amino acids.

The chain links TRBV27 to TRBJ2-3, with D perhaps matching TRBD1 or TRBD2 (5 bases each). The germline CDR1 and CDR2 sequences are MNHEY and SMNVEV (reference sequence). Trimming shortened V by 6 bases and J by 3 bases, and 13 bases separated the two germline ends. The CDR3 is 14 amino acids. CDR3 nucleotides: TGTGCCAGCAGACGGGACCCACGAACAGATACGCAGTATTTT. It specifies CASRRDPRTDTQYF.

The rearrangement joins TRBV4-2 to TRBJ1-2, with D perhaps TRBD1 (6 bases). The CDR3 extends over 15 amino acids. The V end lost 0 bases, the J end lost 2 bases, and 10 bases lay between the germline ends. CDR1 LGHNA and CDR2 YNFKEQ come from the germline V gene. CDR3 loop: CASSQDPQGNYGYTF. In DNA, the CDR3 is TGTGCCAGCAGCCAAGATCCACAGGGAAACTATGGCTACACCTTC.

This chain joins TRBV15 and TRBJ1-4; 9 bases align to TRBD1. V trimming: 1 base; J trimming: 7 bases; junction bases outside the gene matches: 7. CDR3 size: 16 residues. Per the germline V gene, CDR1 is LNHNV and CDR2 is YYDKDF (reference sequence). For the CDR3, the DNA is TGTGCCACCAGCAGAGTGTTGGGACAGGGTTCTGAAAAACTGTTTTTT. It yields the protein CATSRVLGQGSEKLFF.

The chain employs TRBV28 and TRBJ2-6, with D perhaps matching TRBD1 or TRBD2 (6 bases each). V was trimmed by 8 bases and J by 4 bases, leaving 18 bases between them. Germline lookup yields CDR1 MDHEN and CDR2 SYDVKM. The CDR3 has 16 amino acids. CDR3 in DNA: TGTGCCAGCCGCCCTCCGGGGGCAGAAGGGGCCAACGTCCTGACTTTC. Translation: CASRPPGAEGANVLTF.

V and J are TRBV5-1 and TRBJ2-7, with 7 bases fitting TRBD2. CDR1 and CDR2 from the germline V gene are SGHRS and YFSETQ. V lost 5 bases and J lost 0; bases outside the gene matches: 8. This CDR3 contains 15 residues. The CDR3 region is CASRVLAVDSYEQYF. Written as DNA, the CDR3 is TGCGCCAGCAGGGTTCTAGCGGTGGACTCCTACGAGCAGTACTTC.

The chain joins TRBV7-9 to TRBJ1-4; D not certain. The V end lost 5 bases, the J end lost 5 bases, and 15 bases lay between the germline ends. The CDR3 covers 15 residues. Germline CDR1 reads SEHNR; CDR2 reads FQNEAQ (reference sequence). The CDR3: CASSPARSVNEKLFF. The CDR3 bases are TGTGCCAGCAGCCCGGCGAGAAGCGTGAATGAAAAACTGTTTTTT. The whole variable domain, remainder taken from reference TRBV7-9 and TRBJ1-4, is DTGVSQNPRHKITKRGQNVTFRCDPISEHNRLYWYRQTLGQGPEFLTYFQNEAQLEKSRLLSDRFSAERPKGSFSTLEIQRTEQGDSAMYLCASSPARSVNEKLFFGSGTQLSVL.